These 13 T cell receptor beta chains were all obtained from the same sample, sequenced in a study of beta chain features in type 1 diabetes (dated by TCRdb to the late 2010s). Libraries were prepared through the immunoSEQ multiplex PCR assay. The entire isolated RNA was reverse transcribed using the High Capacity cDNA Reverse Transcription Kit, and thus expressed TCRB transcripts were sequenced. In its TCRdb copy, this immuneACCESS table keeps in-frame sequences only and misses some clones. Where compared with another copy, unresolved V genes explain less than half of these, and the others have no known cause. In this sample the table shows roughly 250,000 clones, about 71% of which occur a single time. The ten top clones hold approximately 0.053% of the sample. The material sequenced was naive CD4+ T cells from blood. The cell subset or site tag for this specimen amounts to: true naive CD4+ T cells. These receptors were obtained from a man in his thirties or forties in good health.

This clone turned up a few times. The rearrangement uses TRBV29-1 and TRBJ2-3, with a possible D match to TRBD2 (6 bases). The length of the CDR3 is 13 residues. Trimming shortened V by 6 bases and J by 5 bases, and 15 bases separated the two germline ends. The germline V gene has CDR1 SQVTM and CDR2 ANQGSEA. For the CDR3, the DNA is TGCAGCGTGGGGACTCGTCAAGGAGATACGCAGTATTTT. Residues: CSVGTRQGDTQYF.

The V call is TRBV13, the J call TRBJ2-3, with unresolved D. Trimming pared 0 bases from V and 5 bases from J, leaving 3 bases between. CDR1 and CDR2 from the germline V gene are PRHDT and FYEKMQ (reference sequence). The CDR3 has 12 residues. The CDR3 DNA sequence: TGTGCCAGCAGCTTAGGGAGAGATACGCAGTATTTT. Protein sequence: CASSLGRDTQYF.

This clone has a handful of counts. The chain employs TRBV15 and TRBJ2-3, with TRBD2 identical over 8 bases. The CDR3 runs 17 residues. Germline CDR1 LNHNV, CDR2 YYDKDF (reference sequence). J lost 6 bases, V lost 2 bases, and 13 bases had no gene match. CDR3 region: CATSRLQLAGLVDTQYF. CDR3 bases: TGTGCCACCAGCAGACTCCAATTAGCGGGATTAGTGGATACGCAGTATTTT.

The chain uses TRBV7-2 and TRBJ2-2; D is perhaps TRBD2 (6 bases). V gave up 4 bases and J gave up 4 bases, with 13 bases separating them. CDR1 SGHTA and CDR2 FQGNSA come from the germline V gene. The CDR3 covers 15 residues. CDR3 bases: TGTGCCAGCAGCTGGAGTAGCGGTTCCACCGGGGAGCTGTTTTTT. Protein sequence: CASSWSSGSTGELFF.

This clone was counted a single time. The chain employs TRBV30 and TRBJ1-1; D is uncertain. The CDR3 contains 14 residues. Germline values: CDR1 GTSNPN, CDR2 SVGIG (reference sequence). V lost 1 base and J 2 bases, leaving 11 bases between the germline ends. DNA for the CDR3: TGTGCCTGGAGTGCCTATGGGGTTAACACTGAAGCTTTCTTT. Protein sequence: CAWSAYGVNTEAFF.

The V and J genes are TRBV6-6 and TRBJ1-5, with D uncertain. This CDR3 region has 16 residues. Per germline, CDR1 MNHNY and CDR2 SVGAGI (reference sequence). The V end was cut by 0 bases, the J end by 3 bases, with 12 bases between. CDR3 loop: CASSYSATPFNQPQHF. The CDR3 nucleotides read TGTGCCAGCAGTTACTCGGCGACACCATTCAATCAGCCCCAGCATTTT.

This clone was seen a handful of times. The V gene is TRBV30, the J gene TRBJ2-1; 8 nucleotides align to TRBD2. Germline CDR1 reads GTSNPN; CDR2 reads SVGIG (reference sequence). This CDR3 comprises 14 residues. V lost 5 bases, J lost 0 bases, and 3 bases stayed unmatched. The CDR3 here is CAWQRGSSYNEQFF. The CDR3 bases are TGTGCCTGGCAGCGGGGGAGCTCCTACAATGAGCAGTTCTTC. The variable domain in full, completed from reference TRBV30 and TRBJ2-1, reads SQTIHQWPATLVQPVGSPLSLECTVEGTSNPNLYWYRQAAGRGLQLLFYSVGIGQISSEVPQNLSASRPQDRQFILSSKKLLLSDSGFYLCAWQRGSSYNEQFFGPGTRLTVL.

This chain uses TRBV29-1 with TRBJ2-5; TRBD2 agrees at 11 bases. V lost 7 bases, J lost 5 bases, and 9 bases stayed unmatched. From germline, CDR1 is SQVTM and CDR2 ANQGSEA. The CDR3 sequence is 14 residues long. CDR3 residues: CSANSGRAGETQYF. CDR3 in DNA: TGCAGCGCCAATAGCGGGAGGGCCGGTGAGACCCAGTACTTC.

J is TRBJ2-4 and V is TRBV11-2; unclear D gene. Germline-derived CDR1 and CDR2 are SGHAT and FQNNGV. The CDR3 sequence is 15 residues long. Trimming cost V 5 bases and J 5 bases, with 16 bases left between them. The CDR3, as DNA: TGTGCCAGCAGCCCATGGAGTAAGAGAGAAAACATTCAGTACTTC. Translated: CASSPWSKRENIQYF.

The V call is TRBV6-6, the J call TRBJ2-7; D ambiguous. CDR1 and CDR2 from the germline V gene are MNHNY and SVGAGI (reference sequence). V lost 5 bases, J lost 3 bases, and 8 bases lay in between. The length of the CDR3 is 12 residues. The CDR3 DNA follows: TGTGCCAGCAGTCAGATCCGCTACGAGCAGTACTTC. Protein product: CASSQIRYEQYF.

The chain joins TRBV30 to TRBJ2-5; D possibly corresponds to TRBD1 (5 bases). Trimming took 0 bases from V and 7 from J, leaving 21 bases between them. CDR1 is GTSNPN and CDR2 is SVGIG in the germline V gene (reference sequence). The CDR3 extends over 16 amino acids. The CDR3 nucleotides read TGTGCCTGGAGTGTGGGCAGGGCGAGCCATTTGGCGACCCAGTACTTC. This sequence encodes CAWSVGRASHLATQYF.

With regard to this clone: Other nucleotide sequences from this sample produce the same CDR3. This rearrangement joins TRBV29-1 to TRBJ2-5; D is tentatively TRBD1 or TRBD2 (6 bases each). The CDR3 length is 12 residues. V lost 4 bases and J lost 4, with 10 bases in between. CDR1 and CDR2 from the germline V gene are SQVTM and ANQGSEA. The CDR3 spells CSVGGGGETQYF. DNA for the CDR3: TGCAGCGTTGGAGGGGGAGGAGAGACCCAGTACTTC.

A single count supports this clone. This chain uses TRBV9 with TRBJ2-5; 8 bases line up with TRBD2. From germline, CDR1 is SGDLS and CDR2 YYNGEE. The CDR3 runs 14 residues. The ends lost 3 bases at V and 4 bases at J; junction bases unmatched: 5. The CDR3 sequence: CASSGTGTRETQYF. The CDR3 DNA follows: TGTGCCAGCAGCGGAACCGGGACTAGAGAGACCCAGTACTTC.